The TCR beta chain described here comes from a study of T cell responses to AZD1222 COVID-19 vaccine. The study, taken as a whole, reports: Donors were mostly white British, more females; clonal diversity possibly underestimated. CD4 TCRs linked to vaccination spanned spike, dominating at 160-218 and 743-854.

Germline V lookup: CDR1 DFQATT, CDR2 SNEGSKA (reference sequence). The junction had 5 bases not matched to a gene; V was cut back by 6 bases and J by 8 bases. This CDR3 comprises 11 residues. A word on this clone: The antigen is undetermined.

Using immunoSEQ multiplex PCR, the repertoire was profiled, and TCRdb retains in-frame clones only, with some absent. Here the sample spans over 95,000 clones, nearly 90% being singletons. The TCR was taken from an adult in good health. The chain links TRBV20-1 to TRBJ1-2; 8 nucleotides match TRBD1. Source: peripheral blood, taken on day 0 of AZD1222 vaccination. The CDR3 DNA sequence: TGCAGTGCAAAGACAGGGGTCGGCTACACCTTC. Translation gives CSAKTGVGYTF.